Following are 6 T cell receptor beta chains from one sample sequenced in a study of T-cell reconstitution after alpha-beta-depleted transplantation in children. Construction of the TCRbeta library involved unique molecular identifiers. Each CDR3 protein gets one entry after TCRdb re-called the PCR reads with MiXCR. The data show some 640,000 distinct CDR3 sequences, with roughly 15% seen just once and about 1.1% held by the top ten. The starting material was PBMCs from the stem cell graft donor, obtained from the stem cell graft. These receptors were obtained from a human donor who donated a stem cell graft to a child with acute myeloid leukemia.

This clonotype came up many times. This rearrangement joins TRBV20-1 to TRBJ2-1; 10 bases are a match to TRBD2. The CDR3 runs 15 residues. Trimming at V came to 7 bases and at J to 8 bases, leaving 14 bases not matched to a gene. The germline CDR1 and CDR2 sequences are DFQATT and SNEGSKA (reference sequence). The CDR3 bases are TGCAGTGGTCGAGAAGGGAGCGGGGGGGCCCATGAGCAGTTCTTC. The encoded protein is CSGREGSGGAHEQFF.

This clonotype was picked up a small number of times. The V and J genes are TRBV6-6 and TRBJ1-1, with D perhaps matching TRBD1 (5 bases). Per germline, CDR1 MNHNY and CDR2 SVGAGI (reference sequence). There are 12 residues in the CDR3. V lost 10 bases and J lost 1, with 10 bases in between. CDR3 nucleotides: TGTGCCACCTCGACAGCGAACACTGAAGCTTTCTTT. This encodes CATSTANTEAFF.

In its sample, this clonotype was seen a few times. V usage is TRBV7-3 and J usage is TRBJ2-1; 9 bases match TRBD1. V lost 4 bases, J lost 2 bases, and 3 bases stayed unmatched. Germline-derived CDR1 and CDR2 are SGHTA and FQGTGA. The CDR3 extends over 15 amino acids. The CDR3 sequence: CASSWGQGTYNEQFF. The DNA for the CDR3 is TGTGCCAGCAGCTGGGGACAGGGAACCTACAATGAGCAGTTCTTC.

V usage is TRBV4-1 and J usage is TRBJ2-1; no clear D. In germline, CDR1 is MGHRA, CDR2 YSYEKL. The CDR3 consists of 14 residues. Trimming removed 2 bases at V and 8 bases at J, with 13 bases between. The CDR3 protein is CASSQFGGDDEQFF. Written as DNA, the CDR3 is TGCGCCAGCAGCCAATTTGGTGGTGACGATGAGCAGTTCTTC.

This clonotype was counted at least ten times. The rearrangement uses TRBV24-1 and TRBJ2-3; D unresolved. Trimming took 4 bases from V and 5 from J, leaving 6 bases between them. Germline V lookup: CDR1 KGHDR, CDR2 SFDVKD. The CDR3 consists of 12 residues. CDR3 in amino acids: CATSDPVDTQYF. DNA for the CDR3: TGTGCCACCAGTGACCCAGTAGATACGCAGTATTTT.

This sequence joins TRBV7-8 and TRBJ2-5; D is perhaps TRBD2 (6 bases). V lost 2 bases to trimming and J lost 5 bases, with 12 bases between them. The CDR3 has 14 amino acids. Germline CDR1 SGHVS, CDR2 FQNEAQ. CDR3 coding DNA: TGTGCCAGCAGCTTATTAGCGGCGGGGGAGACCCAGTACTTC. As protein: CASSLLAAGETQYF.